What follows are 24 T cell receptor beta chains derived from one specimen sequenced in a study of OX40 agonist ivuxolimab in advanced cancers. Measured with immunoSEQ multiplex PCR; TCRdb has only the in-frame clones, and not every one. The data hold tens of thousands of clones, with 75% to 90% observed a single time. This sample comprised CD4+ or CD8+ T cells sorted from blood, obtained in a trial of the OX40 agonist ivuxolimab. Receptor source: an adult with an advanced solid tumor such as melanoma, head and neck, liver or kidney cancer.

The chain is built from TRBV7-6 and TRBJ1-1, with 7 positions matching TRBD1. The CDR3 has 16 amino acids. After removal of 2 bases from V and 0 bases from J, the junction contained 6 bases not matched to a gene. CDR1 and CDR2 (germline): SGHVS, FNYEAQ. Here the CDR3 reads CASSLQGGAMNTEAFF. The CDR3 nucleotides read TGTGCCAGCAGCTTACAGGGGGGCGCCATGAACACTGAAGCTTTCTTT.

This rearrangement joins TRBV5-1 to TRBJ1-1; TRBD1 matches 7 bases. CDR3 length: 15 residues. The J segment lost 3 bases and the V segment lost 2 bases, leaving 7 bases of the junction unmatched. The germline CDR1 and CDR2 sequences are SGHRS and YFSETQ. This CDR3 is CASSFTGAGYTEAFF. CDR3 coding DNA: TGCGCCAGCAGCTTTACAGGGGCGGGATACACTGAAGCTTTCTTT.

This chain uses TRBV5-4 with TRBJ2-7; 9 nucleotides match TRBD1. The CDR3 totals 13 residues. Trimming took 7 bases from V and 7 from J; bases not matched to a gene: 9. Germline loops: CDR1 SGHNT, CDR2 YYREEE (reference sequence). This CDR3 reads CASANRGRREQYF. The CDR3, as DNA: TGTGCCAGCGCCAACAGGGGGCGACGAGAGCAGTACTTC.

In this sample, this clone turned up once. This chain uses TRBV18 with TRBJ2-1, with D possibly being TRBD1 or TRBD2 (5 bases each). Trimming removed 1 base from V and 4 bases from J, with 20 bases in between. This CDR3 contains 18 residues. The germline V gene has CDR1 KGHSH and CDR2 LQKENI. The CDR3 protein is CASSPRTGDGARYNEQFF. The CDR3 DNA reads as TGTGCCAGCTCACCACGAACCGGGGACGGCGCGAGGTACAATGAGCAGTTCTTC.

This chain joins TRBV11-2 and TRBJ2-5; D is ambiguous. CDR1 is SGHAT, CDR2 FQNNGV, per germline. The CDR3 length is 14 residues. Trimming removed 2 bases at V and 5 bases at J, with 12 bases between. The CDR3 nucleotides are TGTGCCAGCAGCTTAATTACGCGACGGGAGACCCAGTACTTC. Protein sequence: CASSLITRRETQYF. The full variable domain, in which reference TRBV11-2 and TRBJ2-5 provide the parts outside the CDR3, is EAGVAQSPRYKIIEKRQSVAFWCNPISGHATLYWYQQILGQGPKLLIQFQNNGVVDDSQLPKDRFSAERLKGVDSTLKIQPAKLEDSAVYLCASSLITRRETQYFGPGTRLLVL.

CDR3 sequence: CASGPGIYEQYF. In nucleotides, the CDR3 is TGTGCTAGTGGCCCCGGAATATACGAGCAGTACTTC. The V call is TRBV12-5, the J call TRBJ2-7; D unclear. The CDR3 is 12 residues long. Looked up from germline, CDR1 is LGHNT and CDR2 is FRNRAP. V lost 6 bases and J lost 4, with 10 bases in between. The whole variable domain, remainder taken from reference TRBV12-5 and TRBJ2-7, is DARVTQTPRHKVTEMGQEVTMRCQPILGHNTVFWYRQTMMQGLELLAYFRNRAPLDDSGMPKDRFSAEMPDATLATLKIQPSEPRDSAVYFCASGPGIYEQYFGPGTRLTVT.

CDR3 loop: CASSPNGSSYEQYF. The CDR3 DNA reads as TGTGCCAGCAGCCCAAACGGCAGCTCCTACGAGCAGTACTTC. The chain uses TRBV7-3 and TRBJ2-7, with D uncertain. Germline V lookup: CDR1 SGHTA, CDR2 FQGTGA. The CDR3 totals 14 residues. Trimming took 5 bases from V and 0 from J, leaving 11 bases between them.

This clone was recorded only once. J is TRBJ1-1 and V is TRBV11-2, with 10 bases fitting TRBD1. From germline, CDR1 is SGHAT and CDR2 FQNNGV. V trimming: 0 bases; J trimming: 2 bases; junction bases outside the gene matches: 15. This CDR3 has 20 residues. The CDR3 is CASSLEFPLRDRGINTEAFF. CDR3 in DNA: TGTGCCAGCAGCTTAGAGTTCCCTCTCCGGGACAGGGGCATAAACACTGAAGCTTTCTTT.

The J gene is TRBJ1-4, the V gene TRBV5-4; 12 nucleotides agree with TRBD1. The V gene end was trimmed by 6 bases and the J gene end by 3 bases; junction bases not matched to a gene: 9. From germline, CDR1 is SGHNT and CDR2 YYREEE (reference sequence). The CDR3 covers 17 residues. The chain's CDR3 is CASTPGTGGASNEKLFF. The CDR3 region has the DNA TGTGCCAGCACCCCCGGGACAGGGGGCGCGTCTAATGAAAAACTGTTTTTT.

The rearrangement links TRBV29-1 to TRBJ1-3; weak D call: TRBD1 (6 bases). CDR3 length: 15 residues. Per germline, CDR1 SQVTM and CDR2 ANQGSEA. V lost 2 bases to trimming and J lost 4 bases, with 15 bases between them. CDR3 residues: CSVEYPGAEGNTIYF. The DNA for the CDR3 is TGCAGCGTTGAATACCCGGGGGCAGAAGGAAACACCATATATTTT.

The chain links TRBV7-6 to TRBJ2-7; D is unclear. The CDR3 consists of 13 residues. The V gene lost 4 bases and the J gene lost 9 bases, with 16 bases spanning the gap. CDR1 and CDR2 from the germline V gene are SGHVS and FNYEAQ. In DNA, the CDR3 is TGTGCCAGCAGCTACCCTCTAGGAAGTGGGCAGTACTTC. It is translated as CASSYPLGSGQYF.

V and J are TRBV19 and TRBJ2-1; 8 nucleotides align to TRBD2. V shed 5 bases, J shed 0 bases, and the junction held 6 bases outside the gene matches. This CDR3 comprises 16 residues. The germline gives CDR1 LNHDA, CDR2 SQIVND (reference sequence). CDR3 protein: CASSPTGTSSYNEQFF. CDR3 DNA: TGTGCCAGTAGTCCAACCGGGACTAGCTCCTACAATGAGCAGTTCTTC.

CDR3 bases: TGTGCCAGTAGGACAGCGAACACTGAAGCTTTCTTT. As protein: CASRTANTEAFF. This chain links TRBV2 with TRBJ1-1, with D possibly being TRBD1 (6 bases). V lost 9 bases, J lost 1 base, and 9 bases lay in between. The CDR3 totals 12 residues. Germline CDR1 SNHLY, CDR2 FYNNEI.

The rearrangement joins TRBV28 to TRBJ2-7; D might be TRBD1 or TRBD2, each matching 6 bases. The V end was cut by 5 bases, the J end by 3 bases, with 17 bases between. The CDR3 loop spans 15 amino acids. Germline CDR1 is MDHEN and CDR2 is SYDVKM. This CDR3 reads CASSVGGGLNYEQYF. The DNA for the CDR3 is TGTGCCAGCAGTGTAGGAGGGGGGCTTAACTACGAGCAGTACTTC.

On this clone: Other nucleotide sequences in the sample specify the same CDR3. V is TRBV19 and J is TRBJ2-5; D is unclear. V shed 5 bases and J shed 5 bases, with 15 bases lying between them. Per the germline V gene, CDR1 is LNHDA and CDR2 is SQIVND (reference sequence). The CDR3 extends over 14 amino acids. The chain's CDR3 is CASSLGTSPETQYF. CDR3 nucleotide sequence: TGTGCCAGTAGTTTGGGAACAAGCCCGGAGACCCAGTACTTC.

The rearrangement joins TRBV10-3 to TRBJ2-6; possible D gene TRBD1, 6 bases. The germline CDR1 and CDR2 sequences are ENHRY and SYGVKD. CDR3 length equals 17 residues. V lost 5 bases, J lost 0 bases, and 14 bases lay in between. Here the CDR3 DNA reads TGTGCCATCAGTAAAGGACAGCCAAACTCTGGGGCCAACGTCCTGACTTTC. Its protein is CAISKGQPNSGANVLTF.

The rearrangement uses TRBV5-6 and TRBJ2-2; D unresolved. Looked up from germline, CDR1 is SGHDT and CDR2 is YYEEEE. This CDR3 region has 13 residues. The germline V and J ends were trimmed by 0 bases and 5 bases, with 5 bases remaining between them. CDR3 sequence (DNA): TGTGCCAGCAGCTTGGTGGGAACCGGGGAGCTGTTTTTT. Protein: CASSLVGTGELFF. The full variable domain, completed using reference TRBV5-6 and TRBJ2-2, is DAGVTQSPTHLIKTRGQQVTLRCSPKSGHDTVSWYQQALGQGPQFIFQYYEEEERQRGNFPDRFSGHQFPNYSSELNVNALLLGDSALYLCASSLVGTGELFFGEGSRLTVL.

The chain recombines TRBV5-3 with TRBJ2-3; 9 bases are shared with TRBD1. TRBV5-3 is an open reading frame whose function is uncertain. V dropped 8 bases and J dropped 1; count of bases not matched to a gene: 8. The CDR3 runs 15 residues. Written as DNA, the CDR3 is TGTGCCAGCAGCACCCGGGACAGGGGCACAGATACGCAGTATTTT. Protein: CASSTRDRGTDTQYF.

The genes are TRBV2 and TRBJ2-1, with D tentatively TRBD2 (5 bases). This CDR3 comprises 13 residues. The V gene lost 5 bases and the J gene lost 9 bases, with 14 bases spanning the gap. CDR1 is SNHLY, CDR2 FYNNEI, per germline. The CDR3 coding sequence is TGTGCCAGCAGTTCGGACTCGTGGACTGAGCAGTTCTTC. It specifies CASSSDSWTEQFF. The whole variable domain, filled in from reference TRBV2 and TRBJ2-1, reads EPEVTQTPSHQVTQMGQEVILRCVPISNHLYFYWYRQILGQKVEFLVSFYNNEISEKSEIFDDQFSVERPDGSNFTLKIRSTKLEDSAMYFCASSSDSWTEQFFGPGTRLTVL.

The chain recombines TRBV19 with TRBJ2-3; D remains unclear. Germline CDR1 reads LNHDA; CDR2 reads SQIVND (reference sequence). The CDR3 is 15 amino acids. The V and J ends lost 3 bases and 1 base respectively, with 11 bases between them. CDR3 DNA sequence: TGTGCCAGTAGTATGCCGGGCGGCGGCACAGATACGCAGTATTTT. Its translation is CASSMPGGGTDTQYF.

The V gene is TRBV27, the J gene TRBJ2-7, with 9 bases that match TRBD2. The CDR3 loop spans 16 amino acids. With 2 bases clipped from V and 3 bases from J, the junction kept 8 bases outside the gene matches. Germline V gives CDR1 MNHEY, CDR2 SMNVEV (reference sequence). The CDR3 region has the DNA TGTGCCAGCAGTTTACCCGGGGTAGCGGGAGTCTACGAGCAGTACTTC. The encoded protein is CASSLPGVAGVYEQYF.

The chain is built from TRBV5-6 and TRBJ2-2, with 8 bases matching TRBD1. This CDR3 region has 19 residues. J lost 1 base, V lost 0 bases, and 11 bases had no gene match. Per germline, CDR1 SGHDT and CDR2 YYEEEE. CDR3 sequence: CASSLDSWSGGKNTGELFF. CDR3 DNA sequence: TGTGCCAGCAGCTTGGATAGTTGGTCAGGGGGCAAGAACACCGGGGAGCTGTTTTTT.

Of note for this clone: Other nucleotide sequences in the sample specify the same CDR3. This sequence joins TRBV2 and TRBJ1-2, with 7 nucleotides matching TRBD1. The germline V gene has CDR1 SNHLY and CDR2 FYNNEI. The J segment lost 4 bases and the V segment lost 6 bases, leaving 5 bases of the junction unmatched. The CDR3 is 13 residues long. The CDR3 loop is CASRQGEGYGYTF. In nucleotides, the CDR3 is TGTGCCAGCAGGCAGGGGGAGGGCTATGGCTACACCTTC.

The V and J genes are TRBV30 and TRBJ1-5; D remains unclear. The V end lost 3 bases, the J end lost 3 bases, and 12 bases lay between the germline ends. From germline, CDR1 is GTSNPN and CDR2 SVGIG (reference sequence). CDR3 length: 14 residues. The CDR3 DNA reads as TGTGCCTGGAGCGTGTCGATTTCCAATCAGCCCCAGCATTTT. As protein: CAWSVSISNQPQHF.